This T cell receptor beta chain was obtained from a study of Graves' ophthalmopathy and Graves' hyperthyroidism. Regarding the study as a whole: Blood repertoires reportedly contained most expanded thyroid clonotypes above 0.001 frequency.

RNA served as the template for amplifying TCR beta CDR3 regions. The authors performed first-round RT-PCR with HTBI primers and then a second-round multiplex PCR. TCRdb called the multiplex PCR reads again in MiXCR, with one record for every CDR3 protein. The sample contains 350,000 or so distinct CDR3 sequences, 17% of which appear only once. With 3 bases clipped from V and 4 bases from J, the junction kept 5 bases outside the gene matches. The CDR3 is 15 amino acids. Per the germline V gene, CDR1 is SGHNT and CDR2 is YYREEE (reference sequence). A word on this clonotype: Its specificity is not known.

Active ophthalmopathy (CAS at least 3, NOSPECS at least 4), lasting under 3 months. V gene TRBV5-4 combines with J gene TRBJ2-2; TRBD1 matches 8 bases. Sequencing was performed on peripheral blood. The TCR was taken from an adult man with Graves' ophthalmopathy. CDR3 nucleotide sequence: TGTGCCAGCAGCTACGGACAGGGAGGCACCGGGGAGCTGTTTTTT. It is translated as CASSYGQGGTGELFF.